This T cell receptor (beta chain) was identified in a study of PD-1 blockade in classical Hodgkin lymphoma. Study-level points and caveats: Compared with baseline, CD4+ but not CD8+ TCR diversity had risen significantly by C4D1. Complete responders' diversity at baseline resembled that of newly diagnosed patients.

V was cut by 2 bases and J by 10 bases, with 11 bases left in between. The CDR3 contains 12 residues. Germline lookup yields CDR1 ENHRY and CDR2 SYGVKD. Every one of the patients relapsed after autologous stem cell transplantation (brentuximab vedotin exposure was variable). Best responses were complete response, partial response or progressive disease. The protocol was immunoSEQ multiplex PCR, while the TCRdb copy is restricted to in-frame clones and leaves out a portion. The sample includes approximately 15,000 clones, roughly four fifths of them seen just once. Comment on this clone: Its antigen is as yet unknown.

The sample was peripheral blood mononuclear cells (PBMCs), taken at baseline. This sequence originates from a human donor with classical Hodgkin lymphoma. V is TRBV10-3 and J is TRBJ1-1; tentative D call: TRBD1 (5 bases). The CDR3 spells CAISELGGRAFF. The CDR3 DNA reads as TGTGCCATCAGTGAGCTGGGGGGAAGAGCTTTCTTT.